Presented here are 9 T cell receptor beta chains from one specimen sequenced in a study of shared clonotypes between healthy human individuals. Measured with immunoSEQ multiplex PCR; TCRdb has only the in-frame clones, and not every one. Of roughly 1,100,000 clones listed, roughly 80% are singletons. Sequences were obtained from memory CD4+ T cells sorted from blood. Subset denoted: CD45RA-negative fraction. Receptors were obtained from a man between 18 and 35 years old in good health.

This chain uses TRBV5-4 with TRBJ2-2; D is uncertain. This CDR3 is 15 amino acids long. Trimming shortened V by 2 bases and J by 4 bases, and 12 bases separated the two germline ends. CDR1 is SGHNT, CDR2 YYREEE, per germline (reference sequence). The CDR3 DNA reads TGTGCCAGCAGCTTCCGAATCGAGAGCACCGGGGAGCTGTTTTTT. It encodes CASSFRIESTGELFF.

The V call is TRBV7-9, the J call TRBJ2-3, with TRBD1 matching 8 bases. Germline trimming cut 4 bases from V and 0 bases from J; bases unmatched to any gene: 6. Germline loops: CDR1 SEHNR, CDR2 FQNEAQ (reference sequence). The CDR3 runs to 16 residues. CDR3 loop: CASSSWTGRSTDTQYF. CDR3 coding DNA: TGTGCCAGCAGCTCCTGGACAGGGAGAAGCACAGATACGCAGTATTTT.

This chain uses TRBV9 with TRBJ2-5; 8 nucleotides align to TRBD2. The CDR3 sequence is 15 residues long. J gave up 5 bases and V 4 bases, and 10 bases lay outside the gene matches. The germline V gene has CDR1 SGDLS and CDR2 YYNGEE. The CDR3 is CASSLNSGSGETQYF. DNA for the CDR3: TGTGCCAGCAGCCTCAACAGCGGGAGTGGGGAGACCCAGTACTTC.

This clone was seen only once. The chain uses TRBV6-1 and TRBJ1-1; a weak D match, TRBD1 (5 bases). Deletions cut 6 bases from V and 1 base from J, with 9 bases between. This CDR3 has 13 amino acids. Germline CDR1 and CDR2: MNHNS and SASEGT. CDR3 DNA: TGTGCCAGCAGGGGGACGGCGAACACTGAAGCTTTCTTT. This encodes CASRGTANTEAFF.

The rearrangement uses TRBV12-5 and TRBJ2-3, with D tentatively TRBD1 or TRBD2 (6 bases each). CDR3 size: 15 residues. Germline V gene data show CDR1 as LGHNT and CDR2 as FRNRAP. The ends were cut back, 0 bases at V and 3 bases at J, with 10 bases in the middle. The CDR3 sequence: CASGLVRRGTDTQYF. The CDR3 nucleotides are TGTGCTAGTGGTTTGGTACGGAGGGGGACAGATACGCAGTATTTT.

The V gene is TRBV27, the J gene TRBJ2-7; maybe TRBD2 (7 bases). The CDR3 runs to 14 residues. V lost 2 bases to trimming and J lost 2 bases, with 10 bases between them. Germline V gene lookup returns CDR1 MNHEY and CDR2 SMNVEV (reference sequence). Here the CDR3 DNA reads TGTGCCAGCAGTTTAACGGGGGGCACCTACGAGCAGTACTTC. This gives the protein CASSLTGGTYEQYF.

On this clone: One end of the junction varies from germline; a read error may be responsible. The chain employs TRBV7-2 and TRBJ2-1; TRBD2 aligns across 9 bases. Per the germline V gene, CDR1 is SGHTA and CDR2 is FQGNSA. This CDR3 has 14 residues. CDR3: CASSSSGVLNGQFF. CDR3 bases: TGTGCCAGCAGCTCTAGCGGGGTTTTGAATGGGCAGTTCTTC.

This chain uses TRBV5-4 with TRBJ2-7, with D tentatively TRBD1 (6 bases). Per the germline V gene, CDR1 is SGHNT and CDR2 is YYREEE (reference sequence). With 4 bases removed from V and 2 bases from J, the gap between germline ends came to 16 bases. This CDR3 has 15 amino acids. CDR3 bases: TGTGCCAGCAGCCCCGGTGGTGCAGGGGCCTACGAGCAGTACTTC. Its translation is CASSPGGAGAYEQYF.

This clone is a singleton in its sample. V is TRBV15 and J is TRBJ2-5, with D perhaps TRBD1 or TRBD2 (5 bases each). CDR3 size: 13 residues. The V end lost 4 bases, the J end lost 9 bases, and 15 bases lay between the germline ends. The germline V gene encodes CDR1 LNHNV and CDR2 YYDKDF (reference sequence). The CDR3 nucleotides are TGTGCCACCAGCACCCGGGACCCCCAGGCCCAGTACTTC. Its translation: CATSTRDPQAQYF.